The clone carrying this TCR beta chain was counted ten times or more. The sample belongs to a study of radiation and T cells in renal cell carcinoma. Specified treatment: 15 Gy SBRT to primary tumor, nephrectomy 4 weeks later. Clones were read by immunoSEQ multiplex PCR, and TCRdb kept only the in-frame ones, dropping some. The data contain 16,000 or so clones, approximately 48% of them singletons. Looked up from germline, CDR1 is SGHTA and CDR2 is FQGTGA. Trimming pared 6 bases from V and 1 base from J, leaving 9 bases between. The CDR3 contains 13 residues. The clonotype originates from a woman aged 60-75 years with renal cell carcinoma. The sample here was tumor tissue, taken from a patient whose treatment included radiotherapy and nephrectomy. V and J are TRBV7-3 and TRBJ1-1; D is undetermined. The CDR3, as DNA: TGTGCCAGCAGTCGAGTAGGGAACACTGAAGCTTTCTTT. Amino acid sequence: CASSRVGNTEAFF.